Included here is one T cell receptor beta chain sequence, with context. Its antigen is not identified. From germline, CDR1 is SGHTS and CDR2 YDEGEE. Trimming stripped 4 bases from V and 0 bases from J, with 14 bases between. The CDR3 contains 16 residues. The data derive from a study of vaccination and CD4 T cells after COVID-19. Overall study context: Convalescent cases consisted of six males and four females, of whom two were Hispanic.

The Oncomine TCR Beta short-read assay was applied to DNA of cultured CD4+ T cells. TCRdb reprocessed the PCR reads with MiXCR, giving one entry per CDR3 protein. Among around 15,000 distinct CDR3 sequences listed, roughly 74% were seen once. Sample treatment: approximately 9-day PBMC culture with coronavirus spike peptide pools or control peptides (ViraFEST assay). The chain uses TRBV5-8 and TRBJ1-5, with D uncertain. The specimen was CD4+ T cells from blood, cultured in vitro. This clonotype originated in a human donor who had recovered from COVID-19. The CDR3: CASSLWGVYSNQPQHF. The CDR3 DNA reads TGTGCCAGCAGCCTTTGGGGAGTTTATAGCAATCAGCCCCAGCATTTT.